The 10 T cell receptor beta chains below were found in one sample sequenced in a study of shared clonotypes between healthy human individuals. Only in-frame clones appear in the TCRdb table, and some are missing; sequencing was by immunoSEQ multiplex PCR. The sample includes around 430,000 clones, around 79% seen only once; the top ten take under 15%. What was sequenced was PBMCs. The receptors originated from a woman in her thirties or forties in good health. Some clones in this sample may be carry-over from other donors' samples.

J is TRBJ1-1 and V is TRBV28, with a weak D call TRBD1 (5 bases). The CDR3 covers 15 residues. The germline V and J ends were trimmed by 2 bases and 7 bases, with 17 bases remaining between them. CDR1 MDHEN and CDR2 SYDVKM come from the germline V gene. CDR3: CASSLRITGIIEAFF. The CDR3 DNA reads as TGTGCCAGCAGTTTACGGATAACAGGAATAATTGAAGCTTTCTTT.

This clone was seen only once. The chain has TRBV6-1 and TRBJ2-3; 7 nucleotides match TRBD1. This CDR3 is 15 amino acids long. Per germline, CDR1 MNHNS and CDR2 SASEGT. J was trimmed by 4 bases and V by 4 bases; bases with no gene match: 8. The CDR3 sequence: CASSGIDRAADTQYF. Written as DNA, the CDR3 is TGTGCCAGCAGTGGGATCGACAGGGCCGCAGATACGCAGTATTTT.

The chain recombines TRBV5-1 with TRBJ2-1; D possibly corresponds to TRBD2 (7 bases). CDR3 length: 13 amino acids. The ends were cut back, 4 bases at V and 10 bases at J, with 15 bases in the middle. In germline, CDR1 is SGHRS, CDR2 YFSETQ. For the CDR3, the DNA is TGCGCCAGCAGCGGGTCGGGGGGCCTGGAGCAGTTCTTC. This codes for CASSGSGGLEQFF.

A remark on this clone: Distinct nucleotide sequences in the sample also encode this CDR3. V gene TRBV19 combines with J gene TRBJ2-7; TRBD2 agrees at 7 bases. CDR3 length: 14 residues. In germline, CDR1 is LNHDA, CDR2 SQIVND (reference sequence). Trimming cost V 0 bases and J 4 bases; bases outside gene matches: 3. CDR3 DNA: TGTGCCAGTAGTATAGAAACGGGAGGTTACGAGCAGTACTTC. This encodes CASSIETGGYEQYF. The whole variable domain, remainder taken from reference TRBV19 and TRBJ2-7, is DGGITQSPKYLFRKEGQNVTLSCEQNLNHDAMYWYRQDPGQGLRLIYYSQIVNDFQKGDIAEGYSVSREKKESFPLTVTSAQKNPTAFYLCASSIETGGYEQYFGPGTRLTVT.

The chain employs TRBV19 and TRBJ1-2; D uncertain. CDR1 is LNHDA and CDR2 is SQIVND in the germline V gene (reference sequence). This CDR3 contains 14 residues. Trimming stripped 7 bases from V and 4 bases from J, with 16 bases between. CDR3 sequence reads: CASTLGSGVYGYTF. The DNA for the CDR3 is TGTGCCAGTACCCTGGGGAGCGGTGTCTATGGCTACACCTTC.

For this clone: A much larger clone lies a single base off, so this may be a read error. The rearrangement uses TRBV5-4 and TRBJ2-7, with D possibly matching TRBD2 (5 bases). V was cut by 4 bases and J by 4 bases, with 6 bases left in between. This CDR3 region has 11 residues. The V gene's germline CDR1 is SGHNT and CDR2 YYREEE (reference sequence). CDR3: CASSRGYEQYF. The DNA for the CDR3 is TGTGCCAGCAGCCGGGGTTACGAGCAGTACTTC. The variable domain in full, with the rest retrieved from reference TRBV5-4 and TRBJ2-7, is ETGVTQSPTHLIKTRGQQVTLRCSSQSGHNTVSWYQQALGQGPQFIFQYYREEENGRGNFPPRFSGLQFPNYSSELNVNALELDDSALYLCASSRGYEQYFGPGTRLTVT.

The genes are TRBV11-2 and TRBJ2-7, with 7 bases fitting TRBD2. The length of the CDR3 is 20 residues. From germline, CDR1 is SGHAT and CDR2 FQNNGV. Trimming at V came to 0 bases and at J to 5 bases, leaving 22 bases not matched to a gene. The CDR3 DNA sequence: TGTGCCAGCAGCTTAGAGTCAACTTGGGGCCCGTGGGGGGGATCCGACGAGCAGTACTTC. Its translation is CASSLESTWGPWGGSDEQYF.

V usage is TRBV10-3 and J usage is TRBJ2-3; 7 positions match TRBD1. CDR3 size: 16 residues. The germline CDR1 and CDR2 sequences are ENHRY and SYGVKD. Losses at the gene ends were 2 bases for V and 0 bases for J; bases not matched to a gene: 5. CDR3 in amino acids: CAISEPGQPSTDTQYF. For the CDR3, the DNA is TGTGCCATCAGTGAGCCGGGACAGCCTAGCACAGATACGCAGTATTTT.

This clone came up a few times. The chain joins TRBV7-3 to TRBJ1-1, with TRBD1 as a possible D gene (5 bases). Germline CDR1 and CDR2: SGHTA and FQGTGA. V lost 5 bases, J lost 2 bases, and 15 bases lay in between. CDR3 size: 15 residues. This CDR3 reads CASSHGGRPNTEAFF. In DNA form, the CDR3 reads TGTGCCAGCAGCCATGGGGGACGGCCCAACACTGAAGCTTTCTTT.

This clone was picked up a small number of times. The rearrangement joins TRBV4-1 to TRBJ1-1, with 8 bases aligning to TRBD1. The CDR3 has 16 residues. Germline V gene data show CDR1 as MGHRA and CDR2 as YSYEKL. The trim removed 4 bases at V and 6 bases at J, leaving 13 bases unmatched. The CDR3 DNA is TGCGCCAGCAGCCCAGGACAGGGCCCAAGGACCCCTGAAGCTTTCTTT. Translated: CASSPGQGPRTPEAFF.